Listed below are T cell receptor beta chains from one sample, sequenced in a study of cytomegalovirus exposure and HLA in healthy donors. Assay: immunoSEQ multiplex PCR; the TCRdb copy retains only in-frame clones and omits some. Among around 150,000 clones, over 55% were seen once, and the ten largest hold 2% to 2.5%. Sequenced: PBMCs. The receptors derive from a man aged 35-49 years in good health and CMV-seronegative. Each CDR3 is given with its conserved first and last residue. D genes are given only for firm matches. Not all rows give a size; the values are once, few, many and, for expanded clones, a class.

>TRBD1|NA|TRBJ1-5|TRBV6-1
CASSATGGGQPQHF
TGTGCCAGCAGTGCCACAGGGGGCGGTCAGCCCCAGCATTTT
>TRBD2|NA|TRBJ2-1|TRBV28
CASNPGLATYNEQFF
TGTGCCAGCAACCCGGGACTAGCGACTTACAATGAGCAGTTCTTC
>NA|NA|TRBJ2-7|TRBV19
CASSIALYYEQYF
TGTGCCAGTAGTATTGCGTTGTACTACGAGCAGTACTTC
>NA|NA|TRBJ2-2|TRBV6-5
CASSYSDSPNTGELFF
TGTGCCAGCAGTTACTCGGACAGCCCGAACACCGGGGAGCTGTTTTTT
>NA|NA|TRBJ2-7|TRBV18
CASSPNYETYEQYF
TGTGCCAGCTCACCTAACTATGAGACCTACGAGCAGTACTTC
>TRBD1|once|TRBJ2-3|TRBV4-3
CASSPRQGADTQYF
TGCGCCAGCAGCCCTCGACAGGGGGCAGATACGCAGTATTTT
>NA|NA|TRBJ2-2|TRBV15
CATSIGRLGSTGELFF
TGTGCCACCAGCATAGGGCGTTTAGGGAGCACCGGGGAGCTGTTTTTT
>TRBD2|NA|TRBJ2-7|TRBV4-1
CASSQETSGFYEQYF
TGCGCCAGCAGCCAAGAAACTAGCGGTTTTTACGAGCAGTACTTC
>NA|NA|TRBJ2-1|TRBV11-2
CASTPFSYNEQFF
TGTGCCAGCACCCCATTCTCCTACAATGAGCAGTTCTTC
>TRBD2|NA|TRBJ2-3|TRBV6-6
CASSRLAGVMTDTQYF
TGTGCCAGCAGTCGACTAGCGGGAGTTATGACAGATACGCAGTATTTT
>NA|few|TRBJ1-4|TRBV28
CASYTGNGKLFF
TGTGCCAGTTATACAGGGAACGGAAAACTGTTTTTT
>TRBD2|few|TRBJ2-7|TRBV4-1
CASRGGNEQYF
TGCGCCAGCCGCGGGGGGAACGAGCAGTACTTC
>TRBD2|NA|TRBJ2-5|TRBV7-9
CASSRRRLAGGKETQYF
TGTGCCAGCAGCCGGAGGCGGCTAGCGGGGGGGAAAGAGACCCAGTACTTC